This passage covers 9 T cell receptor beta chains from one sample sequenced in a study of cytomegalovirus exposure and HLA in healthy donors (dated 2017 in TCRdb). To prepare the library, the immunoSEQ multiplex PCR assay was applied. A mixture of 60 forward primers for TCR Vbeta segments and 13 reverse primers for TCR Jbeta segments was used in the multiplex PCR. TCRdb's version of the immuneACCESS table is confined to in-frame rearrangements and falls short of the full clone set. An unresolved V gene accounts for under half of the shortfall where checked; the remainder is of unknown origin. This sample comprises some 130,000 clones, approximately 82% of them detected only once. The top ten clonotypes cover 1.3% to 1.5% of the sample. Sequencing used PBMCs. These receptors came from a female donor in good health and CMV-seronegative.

The CDR3 loop reads CASSPGGAPGNTIYF. CDR3 sequence (DNA): TGTGCCAGCAGCCCGGGGGGGGCTCCTGGAAACACCATATATTTT. The chain is built from TRBV7-3 and TRBJ1-3; weak D call: TRBD1 (6 bases). The germline gives CDR1 SGHTA, CDR2 FQGTGA. The CDR3 consists of 15 residues. V shed 5 bases and J shed 2 bases, with 13 bases lying between them.

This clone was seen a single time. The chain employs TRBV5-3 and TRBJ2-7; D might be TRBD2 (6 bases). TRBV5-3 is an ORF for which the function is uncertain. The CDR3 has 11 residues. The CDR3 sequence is CARPGVIEQYF. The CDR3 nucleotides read TGTGCTCGCCCGGGGGTTATCGAGCAGTACTTC.

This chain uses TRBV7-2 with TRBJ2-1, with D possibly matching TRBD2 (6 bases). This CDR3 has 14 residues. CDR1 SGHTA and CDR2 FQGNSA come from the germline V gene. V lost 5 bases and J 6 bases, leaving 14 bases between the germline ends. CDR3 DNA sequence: TGTGCCAGCAGCCCCTCCCGAGCGGGCAATGAGCAGTTCTTC. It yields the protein CASSPSRAGNEQFF.

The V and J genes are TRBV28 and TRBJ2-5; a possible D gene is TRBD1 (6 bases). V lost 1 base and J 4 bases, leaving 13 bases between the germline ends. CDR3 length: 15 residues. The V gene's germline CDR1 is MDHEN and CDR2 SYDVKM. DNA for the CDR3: TGTGCCAGCAGTTTATTGGGGGCCGGGCGAGAGACCCAGTACTTC. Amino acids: CASSLLGAGRETQYF.

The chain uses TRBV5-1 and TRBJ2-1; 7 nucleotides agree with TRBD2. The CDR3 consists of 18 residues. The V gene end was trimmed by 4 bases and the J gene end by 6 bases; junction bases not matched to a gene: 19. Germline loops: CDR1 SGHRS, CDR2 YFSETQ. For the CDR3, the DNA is TGCGCCAGCAGCCCAAACCGGGGTGGCGGGAGCATCGGCAATGAGCAGTTCTTC. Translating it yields CASSPNRGGGSIGNEQFF.

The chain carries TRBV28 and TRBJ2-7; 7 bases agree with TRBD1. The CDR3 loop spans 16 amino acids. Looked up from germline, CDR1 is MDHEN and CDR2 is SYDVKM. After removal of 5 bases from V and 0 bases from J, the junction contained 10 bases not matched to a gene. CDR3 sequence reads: CASSQGQSYFSYEQYF. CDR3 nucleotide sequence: TGTGCCAGCAGTCAGGGACAGAGCTATTTCTCCTACGAGCAGTACTTC.

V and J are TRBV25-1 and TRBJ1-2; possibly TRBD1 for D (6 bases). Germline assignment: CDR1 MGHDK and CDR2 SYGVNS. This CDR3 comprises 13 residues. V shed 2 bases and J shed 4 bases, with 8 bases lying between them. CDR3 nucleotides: TGTGCCAGCAGTGAACAGGGGACCTATGGCTACACCTTC. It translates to CASSEQGTYGYTF.

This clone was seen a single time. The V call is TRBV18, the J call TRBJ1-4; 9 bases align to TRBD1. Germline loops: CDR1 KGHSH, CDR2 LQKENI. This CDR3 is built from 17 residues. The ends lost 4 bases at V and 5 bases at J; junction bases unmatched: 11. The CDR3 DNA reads TGTGCCAGCTCACTGCCGGGACAGGGCCTACAGAATGAAAAACTGTTTTTT. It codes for CASSLPGQGLQNEKLFF.

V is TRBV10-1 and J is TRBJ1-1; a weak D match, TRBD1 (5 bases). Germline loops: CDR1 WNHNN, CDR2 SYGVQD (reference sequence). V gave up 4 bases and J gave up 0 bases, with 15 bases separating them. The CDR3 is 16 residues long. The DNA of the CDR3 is TGCGCCAGCAGTGGGGGACTCAGGAGAATGAACACTGAAGCTTTCTTT. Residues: CASSGGLRRMNTEAFF.